Presented here are 17 T cell receptor beta chains from one specimen sequenced in a study of blood T cell repertoires in COVID-19. TCRdb keeps only in-frame clones here, not all; method: immunoSEQ multiplex PCR. The sample shows under 130,000 clones, around 84% of them seen only once. Input material: peripheral blood. These receptors were obtained from an elderly woman with acute or convalescent COVID-19.

A remark on this clone: One end of the junction fails to match germline, which may point to a read error. This sequence joins TRBV11-2 and TRBJ2-3, with 14 nucleotides matching TRBD2. This CDR3 is built from 13 residues. Germline CDR1 SGHAT, CDR2 FQNNGV. In DNA, the CDR3 is TGTGCCAGCAGCGTAGGGACTAGCGGGAGTCCGGATTTT. Amino acid sequence: CASSVGTSGSPDF.

This clone has only a few counts. This chain uses TRBV11-2 with TRBJ2-3; 13 nucleotides match TRBD2. J gave up 7 bases and V 10 bases, and 5 bases lay outside the gene matches. The germline CDR1 and CDR2 sequences are SGHAT and FQNNGV. This CDR3 has 13 residues. The CDR3 nucleotides are TGTGCCACCGGACTAGCGGGAGCGAATACGCAGTATTTT. Amino acid sequence: CATGLAGANTQYF.

In this sample, this clone turned up once. This rearrangement joins TRBV14 to TRBJ2-2, with D perhaps matching TRBD1 (6 bases). There are 15 residues in the CDR3. V was cut by 4 bases and J by 6 bases, with 15 bases left in between. Looked up from germline, CDR1 is SGHDN and CDR2 is FVKESK. This CDR3 is CASSPTGLGAGELFF. CDR3 sequence (DNA): TGTGCCAGCAGCCCGACAGGATTAGGGGCCGGGGAGCTGTTTTTT.

This sequence joins TRBV29-1 and TRBJ1-2, with 9 bases matching TRBD1. Germline V gene data show CDR1 as SQVTM and CDR2 as ANQGSEA. J gave up 4 bases and V 4 bases, and 4 bases lay outside the gene matches. CDR3 length equals 13 residues. CDR3 coding DNA: TGCAGCGTTGGGGACAGGGACGGCTATGGCTACACCTTC. As protein: CSVGDRDGYGYTF.

Remarks on this clone: Other nucleotide sequences from this sample produce the same CDR3. This rearrangement joins TRBV3-1 (or the pseudogene TRBV3-2) to TRBJ2-1; 10 bases are shared with TRBD2. CDR3 length: 13 amino acids. Germline V lookup: CDR1 LGHDT, CDR2 YNNKEL (reference sequence). V lost 1 base to trimming and J lost 9 bases; unmatched junction nucleotides: 0. In DNA form, the CDR3 reads TGTGCCAGCAGCCAAGTAGCGGGAGGTGAGCAGTTCTTC. It encodes CASSQVAGGEQFF.

The chain combines TRBV3-1 (or the pseudogene TRBV3-2) with TRBJ2-7; D remains unclear. The CDR3 runs to 13 residues. Germline V gene sequence: CDR1 LGHDT, CDR2 YNNKEL (reference sequence). V lost 4 bases, J lost 4 bases, and 11 bases lay in between. The CDR3 loop reads CASSLRGGYEQYF. The CDR3 DNA reads TGTGCCAGCAGCCTCAGAGGTGGTTACGAGCAGTACTTC.

This clone was observed a single time. One junction end disagrees with the germline gene, perhaps due to a read error. This chain connects TRBV28 to TRBJ1-1; D remains ambiguous. The length of the CDR3 is 12 residues. Per the germline V gene, CDR1 is MDHEN and CDR2 is SYDVKM. The CDR3 spells CASGFLNTEAFF. In nucleotides, the CDR3 is TGTGCCAGCGGTTTCCTAAACACTGAAGCTTTCTTT.

V gene TRBV24-1 combines with J gene TRBJ2-1; 10 bases are a match to TRBD2. CDR1 and CDR2 from the germline V gene are KGHDR and SFDVKD. This CDR3 contains 16 residues. J lost 5 bases, V lost 4 bases, and 7 bases had no gene match. CDR3 DNA: TGTGCCACCAGTGACCCCGGTCTAGCGGGAGACAATGAGCAGTTCTTC. Translating it yields CATSDPGLAGDNEQFF.

The rearrangement joins TRBV6-2 or TRBV6-3 to TRBJ2-2; D unclear. The CDR3 is 13 amino acids. V lost 6 bases and J 1 base, leaving 6 bases between the germline ends. Germline V gene lookup returns CDR1 MNHEY and CDR2 SVGEGT. The CDR3 region is CASSLQNTGELFF. The CDR3 DNA sequence: TGTGCCAGCAGCCTCCAGAACACCGGGGAGCTGTTTTTT.

CDR3: CASSLTRVDYGYTF. The CDR3 DNA reads TGTGCCAGCAGCCTTACTCGGGTGGACTATGGCTACACCTTC. The chain carries TRBV7-2 and TRBJ1-2; no firm D call. V was pared by 5 bases and J by 3 bases, with 13 bases between. This CDR3 spans 14 amino acids. Germline V gene data show CDR1 as SGHTA and CDR2 as FQGNSA.

This clone occurred once. J is TRBJ2-2 and V is TRBV5-1, with TRBD1 identical over 12 bases. CDR1 is SGHRS and CDR2 is YFSETQ in the germline V gene. V was clipped by 4 bases and J by 4 bases; unmatched bases: 2. The CDR3 consists of 15 residues. The CDR3 nucleotides are TGCGCCAGCAGCCAGGGACAGGGGGCCACCGGGGAGCTGTTTTTT. Its translation: CASSQGQGATGELFF. Full variable domain (missing parts from reference TRBV5-1 and TRBJ2-2): KAGVTQTPRYLIKTRGQQVTLSCSPISGHRSVSWYQQTPGQGLQFLFEYFSETQRNKGNFPGRFSGRQFSNSRSEMNVSTLELGDSALYLCASSQGQGATGELFFGEGSRLTVL.

In this sample, this clone turned up a few times. The chain recombines TRBV6-5 with TRBJ2-3; TRBD1 aligns across 12 bases. Trimming cost V 5 bases and J 4 bases; bases outside gene matches: 4. Germline values: CDR1 MNHEY, CDR2 SVGAGI. The CDR3 extends over 15 amino acids. CDR3 protein: CASSTGQGAADTQYF. The CDR3 coding sequence is TGTGCCAGCAGTACGGGACAGGGGGCAGCAGATACGCAGTATTTT.

The chain carries TRBV7-2 and TRBJ2-2; TRBD1 matches 8 bases. Germline CDR1 SGHTA, CDR2 FQGNSA. The CDR3 runs to 16 residues. J was trimmed by 4 bases and V by 1 base; bases with no gene match: 5. The CDR3 region is CASSLEQGGITGELFF. Here the CDR3 DNA reads TGTGCCAGCAGCTTAGAACAGGGGGGTATCACCGGGGAGCTGTTTTTT.

The V and J genes are TRBV11-2 and TRBJ1-5, with a weak D call TRBD1 (5 bases). The CDR3 sequence is 14 residues long. With 5 bases removed from V and 6 bases from J, the gap between germline ends came to 14 bases. From germline, CDR1 is SGHAT and CDR2 FQNNGV. The DNA for the CDR3 is TGTGCCAGCAGCCCTACGACAGAACTTCAGCCCCAGCATTTT. It encodes CASSPTTELQPQHF.

This chain connects TRBV28 to TRBJ2-3; 9 nucleotides match TRBD1. The germline CDR1 and CDR2 sequences are MDHEN and SYDVKM. The CDR3 sequence is 16 residues long. With V trimmed by 1 base and J by 0 bases, 2 bases remained unmatched. In DNA, the CDR3 is TGTGCCAGCAGTTTATCGGGACAGGGAAGCACAGATACGCAGTATTTT. It yields the protein CASSLSGQGSTDTQYF.

The chain is built from TRBV5-6 and TRBJ1-2, with 8 bases identical to TRBD1. Germline assignment: CDR1 SGHDT and CDR2 YYEEEE. The CDR3 is 14 amino acids. V trimming: 4 bases; J trimming: 4 bases; junction bases outside the gene matches: 6. CDR3 sequence reads: CASSKDRDGYGYTF. CDR3 bases: TGTGCCAGCAGCAAGGACAGGGACGGCTATGGCTACACCTTC.

J is TRBJ2-3 and V is TRBV9; 7 positions match TRBD2. Germline CDR1 SGDLS, CDR2 YYNGEE. V lost 4 bases and J lost 3; bases outside the gene matches: 8. CDR3 length: 15 amino acids. CDR3: CASSTTSELTDTQYF. In DNA, the CDR3 is TGTGCCAGCAGCACTACTAGCGAATTAACAGATACGCAGTATTTT.